This TCR beta chain was sequenced during a study of CD8 T cells in ankylosing spondylitis. Study outcomes and limitations: The authors found the disease-linked clones to be CD8+ and relatively rare in peripheral blood. Matched ankylosing spondylitis synovial fluid reportedly showed significant enrichment of disease-linked clones.

The sample holds a few counts of this clonotype. Its antigen is still unknown. V shed 0 bases and J shed 0 bases, with 6 bases lying between them. The CDR3 contains 15 residues. Germline V gene data show CDR1 as SGHRS and CDR2 as YFSETQ. Quantitative 5'-RACE with molecular barcodes generated TCR beta libraries. TCRdb re-called the 5' RACE reads through MiXCR, storing one row per CDR3 protein. The repertoire has 25,000 to 35,000 distinct CDR3 sequences, 11% to 15% of them found once; the top ten carry more than 30%. Sample: blood. This receptor was taken from a male donor with ankylosing spondylitis or in good health (not recorded which). The chain joins TRBV5-1 to TRBJ1-4, with D possibly being TRBD1 (5 bases). The CDR3 DNA sequence: TGCGCCAGCAGCTTGGGGACACCAACTAATGAAAAACTGTTTTTT. As protein: CASSLGTPTNEKLFF.